The T cell receptor beta chain described here comes from a study of cytomegalovirus exposure and HLA in healthy donors. Study context: Researchers found that less than 90% of about 400 genotyped donors fell within the Caucasian-associated ancestry cluster. Study-wide results and caveats: Sequencing likely generated an artifact that appeared as a cluster of highly shared sequence variants.

This CDR3 is built from 16 residues. V was clipped by 5 bases and J by 0 bases, with 11 bases between them. The germline CDR1 and CDR2 sequences are SGHVS and FNYEAQ. Primers: 60 Vbeta forward and 13 Jbeta reverse. Produced via immunoSEQ multiplex PCR; TCRdb's table is partial and in-frame only. The sample holds roughly 78,000 clones, about 60% seen once. A remark on this clone: Its antigen is as yet unknown.

Material for sequencing was PBMCs. V and J are TRBV7-6 and TRBJ2-6; D gene unclear. This TCR came from a man aged 25 to 45 in good health and CMV-seropositive. The CDR3 nucleotides read TGTGCCAGCAGCCACCGACGGAGCTCTGGGGCCAACGTCCTGACTTTC. Translated, it gives CASSHRRSSGANVLTF. Using reference TRBV7-6 and TRBJ2-6 for the parts outside the CDR3, the full variable domain is GAGVSQSPRYKVTKRGQDVALRCDPISGHVSLYWYRQALGQGPEFLTYFNYEAQQDKSGLPNDRFSAERPEGSISTLTIQRTEQRDSAMYRCASSHRRSSGANVLTFGAGSRLTVL.